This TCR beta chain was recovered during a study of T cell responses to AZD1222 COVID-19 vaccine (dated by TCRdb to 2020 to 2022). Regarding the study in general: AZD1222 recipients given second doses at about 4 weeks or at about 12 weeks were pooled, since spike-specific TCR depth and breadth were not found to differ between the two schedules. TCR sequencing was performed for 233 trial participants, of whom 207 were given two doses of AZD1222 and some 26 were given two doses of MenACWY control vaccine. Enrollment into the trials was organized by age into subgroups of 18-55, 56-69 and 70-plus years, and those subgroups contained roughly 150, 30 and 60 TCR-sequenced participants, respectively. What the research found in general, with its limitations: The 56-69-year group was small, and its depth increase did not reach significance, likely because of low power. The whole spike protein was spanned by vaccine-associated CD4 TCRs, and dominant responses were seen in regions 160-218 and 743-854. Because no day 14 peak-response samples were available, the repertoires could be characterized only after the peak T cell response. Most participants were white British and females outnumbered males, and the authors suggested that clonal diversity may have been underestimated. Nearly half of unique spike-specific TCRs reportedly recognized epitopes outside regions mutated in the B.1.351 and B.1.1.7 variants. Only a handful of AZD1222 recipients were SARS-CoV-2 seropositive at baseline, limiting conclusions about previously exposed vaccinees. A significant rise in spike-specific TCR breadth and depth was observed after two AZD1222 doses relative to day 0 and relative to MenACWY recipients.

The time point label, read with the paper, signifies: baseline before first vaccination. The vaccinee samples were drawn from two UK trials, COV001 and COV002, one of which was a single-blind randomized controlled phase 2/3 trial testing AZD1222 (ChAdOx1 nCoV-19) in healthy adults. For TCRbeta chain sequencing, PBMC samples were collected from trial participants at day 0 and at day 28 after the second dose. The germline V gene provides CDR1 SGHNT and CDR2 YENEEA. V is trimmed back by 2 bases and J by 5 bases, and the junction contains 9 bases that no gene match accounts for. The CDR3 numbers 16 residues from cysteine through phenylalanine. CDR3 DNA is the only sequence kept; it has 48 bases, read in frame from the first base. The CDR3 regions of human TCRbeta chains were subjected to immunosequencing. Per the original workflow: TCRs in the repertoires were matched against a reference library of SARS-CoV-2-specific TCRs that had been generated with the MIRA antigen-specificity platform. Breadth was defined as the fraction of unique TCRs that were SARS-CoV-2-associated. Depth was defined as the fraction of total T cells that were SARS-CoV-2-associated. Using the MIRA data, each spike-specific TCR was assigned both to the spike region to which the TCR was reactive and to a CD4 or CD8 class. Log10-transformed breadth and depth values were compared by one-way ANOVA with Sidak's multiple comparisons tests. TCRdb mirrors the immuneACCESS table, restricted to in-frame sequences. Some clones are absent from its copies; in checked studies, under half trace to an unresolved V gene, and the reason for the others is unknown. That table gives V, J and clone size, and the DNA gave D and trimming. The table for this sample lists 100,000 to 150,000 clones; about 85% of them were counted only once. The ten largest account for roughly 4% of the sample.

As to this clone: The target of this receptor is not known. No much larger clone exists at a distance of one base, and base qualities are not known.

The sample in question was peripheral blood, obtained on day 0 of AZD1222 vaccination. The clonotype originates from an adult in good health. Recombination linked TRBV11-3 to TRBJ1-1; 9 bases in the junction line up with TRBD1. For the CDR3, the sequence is CASSLRFRTGVTEAFF. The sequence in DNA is TGTGCCAGCAGCTTACGATTTAGGACAGGGGTAACTGAAGCTTTCTTT.